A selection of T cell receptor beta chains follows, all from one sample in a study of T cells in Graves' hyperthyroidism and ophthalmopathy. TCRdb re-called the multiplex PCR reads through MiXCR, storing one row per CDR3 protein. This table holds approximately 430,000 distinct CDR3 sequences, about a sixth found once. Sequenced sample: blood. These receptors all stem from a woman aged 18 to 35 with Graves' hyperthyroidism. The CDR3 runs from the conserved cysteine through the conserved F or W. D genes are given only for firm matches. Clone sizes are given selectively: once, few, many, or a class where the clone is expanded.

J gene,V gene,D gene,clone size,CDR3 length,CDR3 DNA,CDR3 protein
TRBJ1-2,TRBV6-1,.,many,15,TGTGCCAGCAGTGAGGCAGGAGTGCCTAACTATGGCTACACCTTC,CASSEAGVPNYGYTF
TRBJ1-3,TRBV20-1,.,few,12,TGCAGTGGGGAGAGCTCTGGAAACACCATATATTTT,CSGESSGNTIYF
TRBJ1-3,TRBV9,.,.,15,TGTGCCAGCAGCGTCTCCAGAGGGTCTGGAAACACCATATATTTT,CASSVSRGSGNTIYF
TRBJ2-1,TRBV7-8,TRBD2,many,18,TGTGCCAGCAGCTTAAGGACCCCCGGCGGGGGGGCGGGTAATGAGCAGTTCTTC,CASSLRTPGGGAGNEQFF
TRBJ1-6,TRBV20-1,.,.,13,TGCAGTGCTAGTGGGGAGGATAATTCACCCCTCCACTTT,CSASGEDNSPLHF
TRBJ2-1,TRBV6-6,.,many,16,TGTGCCAGCAGTTACGAGCCGGGGAGCTCCTACAATGAGCAGTTCTTC,CASSYEPGSSYNEQFF
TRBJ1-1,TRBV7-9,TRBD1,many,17,TGTGCCAGCAGCACCCCCCGTTTTACAGGGGGGAACACTGAAGCTTTCTTT,CASSTPRFTGGNTEAFF
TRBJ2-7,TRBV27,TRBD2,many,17,TGTGCCAGCAGTTTATTTGGGACTAGCGGGAGCGTCAACGAGCAGTACTTC,CASSLFGTSGSVNEQYF
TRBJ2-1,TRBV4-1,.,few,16,TGCGCCAGCAGCCAAGATAGTACGGGATCCTACAATGAGCAGTTCTTC,CASSQDSTGSYNEQFF
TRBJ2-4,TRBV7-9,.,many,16,TGTGCCAGCAGCTTAGGAGCAGGATTAGCCAAAAACATTCAGTACTTC,CASSLGAGLAKNIQYF
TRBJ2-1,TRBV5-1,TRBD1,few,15,TGCGCCAGCAGTGACGGGACAGGGTCCCACAATGAGCAGTTCTTC,CASSDGTGSHNEQFF
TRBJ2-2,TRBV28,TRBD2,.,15,TGTGCCAGCAGTAACGCCGGGACTAGCGCCGGGGAGCTGCTTTTT,CASSNAGTSAGELLF
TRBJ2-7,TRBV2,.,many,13,TGTGCCAGCAGTGAAATTACGGCGAGAGAGCAGTACTTC,CASSEITAREQYF
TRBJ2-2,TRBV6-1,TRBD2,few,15,TGTGCCAGCAATCCAGCGGGGGGGGACACCGGGGAGCTGTTTTTT,CASNPAGGDTGELFF
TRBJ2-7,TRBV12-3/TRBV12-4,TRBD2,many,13,TGTGCCAGCACCTTTCGGGGGGGGGGCGAAAGGTACTTC,CASTFRGGGERYF
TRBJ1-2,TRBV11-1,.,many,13,TGTGCCAGCAGCTTAGGGGAGAACTATGGCTACACCTTC,CASSLGENYGYTF
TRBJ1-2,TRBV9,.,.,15,TGTGCCAGCGGCGCTGAGGGAGGACGAGGCTATGGCTACACCTTC,CASGAEGGRGYGYTF
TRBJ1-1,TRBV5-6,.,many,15,TGTGCCAGCAGCCCTCAGGGAAATAGGAACACTGAAGCTTTCTTT,CASSPQGNRNTEAFF
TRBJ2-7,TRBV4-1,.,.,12,TGCGCCAGCAGCCAAGACGGGTACGAGCAGTACTTC,CASSQDGYEQYF
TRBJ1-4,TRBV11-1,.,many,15,TGTGCCAGCAGCCCGGACGGAGCAACTAATGAAAAACTGTTTTTT,CASSPDGATNEKLFF
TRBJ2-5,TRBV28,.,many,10,TGTGCCAGCCTCGAAGAGACCCAGTACTTC,CASLEETQYF
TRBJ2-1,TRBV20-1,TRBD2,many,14,TGCAGTGCTAGCGGGACTAGCGGGAGGGCTGAGCAGTTCTTC,CSASGTSGRAEQFF
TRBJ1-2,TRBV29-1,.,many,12,TGCAGCGTTGACAACAGAACATATGGCTACACCTTC,CSVDNRTYGYTF
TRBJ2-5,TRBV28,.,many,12,TGTGCCAGCAGTCCCCCTCGGGAGACCCAGTACTTC,CASSPPRETQYF
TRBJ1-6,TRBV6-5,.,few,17,TGTGCCAGCAGTTCCAGTCGACGGTCACCGAATAATTCACCCCTCCACTTT,CASSSSRRSPNNSPLHF
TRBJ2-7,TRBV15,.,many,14,TGTGCCACCAGCAGAAACCACGGAACTAACGAGCAGTACTTC,CATSRNHGTNEQYF
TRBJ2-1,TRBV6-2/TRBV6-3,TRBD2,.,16,TGTGCCAGCAGTTACTCGACGGGCGGGAGAGGTAGTGAGCAGTTCTTC,CASSYSTGGRGSEQFF
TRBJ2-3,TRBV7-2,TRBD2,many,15,TGTGCCAGCAGCGGACTAGCGGGGGGGCCGGGTACGCAGTATTTT,CASSGLAGGPGTQYF
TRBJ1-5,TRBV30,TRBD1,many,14,TGTGCCTGGAGTGCAATGACAGGGGGTCAGCCCCAGCATTTT,CAWSAMTGGQPQHF
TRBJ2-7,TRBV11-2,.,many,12,TGTGCCAGCAGCGCCCGTTTCTACGAGCAGTACTTC,CASSARFYEQYF
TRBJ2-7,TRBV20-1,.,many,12,TGCAGTGCTAGTGGGCTTAACTACGAGCAGTACTTC,CSASGLNYEQYF
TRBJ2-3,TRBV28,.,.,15,TGTGCCAGCAGTTTAGGGGGGACCGGCACAGATACGCAGTATTTT,CASSLGGTGTDTQYF
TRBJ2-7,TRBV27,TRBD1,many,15,TGTGCCAGCAGCACTACAGGGGGCGCCCCGTACGAGCAGTACTTC,CASSTTGGAPYEQYF
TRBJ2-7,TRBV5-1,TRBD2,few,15,TGCGCCAGCAGCACCGTAGCGGGAGGGTCATACGAGCAGTACTTC,CASSTVAGGSYEQYF
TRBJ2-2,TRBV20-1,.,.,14,TGCAGTGCTAGTCCCCCAAAATCGTCCGGGGAGCTGTTTTTT,CSASPPKSSGELFF
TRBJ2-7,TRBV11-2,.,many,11,TGTGCCAGCAGCCCTAACGGGGGGCAGTACTTC,CASSPNGGQYF
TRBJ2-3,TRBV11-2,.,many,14,.,CASSFGSGPDTQYF